This TCR beta chain was sequenced during a study of regulatory T cells in long-lasting Graves disease (dated by TCRdb to about 2021). Looking at the study overall: Persistent Graves' disease was defined as persistently positive TSH receptor autoantibodies together with antithyroid drug treatment for over 5 years. TCR sequencing covered roughly 13 persistent and some 20 newly diagnosed Graves' disease patients, 33 samples in total. This study used TCR sequencing and RNA sequencing of peripheral blood to compare persistent Graves' disease patients against newly diagnosed Graves' disease patients. In the clinical cohort, patients with persistent Graves' disease had used antithyroid drugs for an average of roughly 10 years. The study took place in China and was registered as a clinical trial. The research as a whole found: More public clonotypes were shared among persistent patients (over 2,500) than among newly diagnosed patients (just under 1,000). Sequencing and analysis were restricted to the TCR beta chain. TRBV28, TRBJ1-2 and TRBJ2-5 were preferentially used in persistent disease, while TRBV20-1 and TRBJ2-1 were favored in newly diagnosed disease. The authors noted that the small sample size was a limitation that may lower accuracy. Only peripheral blood was studied, because thyroid tissue, the primary lesion, was inaccessible. Persistent Graves' disease patients showed lower TCR Shannon entropy and fewer highly expanded clones than newly diagnosed patients, suggesting clonal expansion.

Libraries were prepared through multiplex PCR. Sequencing was carried out with an Illumina HiSeq 4000. CDR3 regions were amplified by Arm-PCR with iRepertoire HTBI primers to construct TCR beta libraries. PCR products were gel purified before sequencing. As for how the authors treated the data: Across samples, around 58 TRBV and around 15 TRBJ segments were identified and used for gene usage analysis of CDR3 amino acid clonotypes. Filtered high-quality paired reads were merged into contigs using COPE and FqMerger. BLAST was used to align contigs to IMGT TRBV, TRBD and TRBJ reference genes, with CDR3 defined following IMGT. Any clonotype with a frequency above 0.1% was classified as a highly expanded clone. Shannon entropy served as the measure of repertoire diversity, while the Gini coefficient captured V-J evenness. A clonotype found in more than one individual was treated as public. In-frame beta chains were kept once TCRdb had trimmed the public reads at Q25 with fastp and called clones with MiXCR. For every CDR3 protein sequence, its rows merge into one entry that carries the most common genes and DNA. These V and J calls derive from TCRdb rather than the authors' analysis. A total of under 350,000 distinct CDR3 sequences appear in this sample, around 21% of them only once. The biggest ten clones account for 56% of the sample.

In light of the paper, this sample's time point label describes: persistent/refractory GD, antithyroid drugs over 5 years with positive TRAb. RNA was extracted from PBMCs in TRIzol for both TCR sequencing and RNA sequencing. The diagnosis of Graves' disease was made according to American Thyroid Association guidelines. Patients for the study were recruited at an endocrinology department in Xi'an, China. Each patient gave approximately 8.8 milliliters of peripheral blood, collected in an EDTA anticoagulant tube. Ficoll Paque Plus density gradient separation was used to isolate PBMCs, and no further T cell sorting was performed. An Agilent 2100 Bioanalyzer and agarose gel were used to assess RNA quality, and a NanoDrop 2000 was used to measure RNA concentration. This clonotype was seen a few times. Its antigen is unknown. Nothing much larger sits one base from this clone, and base qualities are not available.

Inclusive of the bounding cysteine and phenylalanine, the CDR3 is 11 residues long. Only the CDR3 portion is preserved as DNA: 33 bases, with reading frame beginning at the first base. The receptor was derived from a female donor with Graves disease. The sequenced sample was peripheral blood mononuclear cells (PBMCs), obtained when the disease was refractory, from a patient treated with antithyroid drugs. The chain is encoded by TRBV3-2 joined to TRBJ1-3; the listed D gene, TRBD1, was not tested against the DNA. TRBV3-2 is a pseudogene. CDR3 sequence: CASRLRETIYF. Here is the DNA: TGTGCCAGCAGACTCAGGGAGACCATATATTTT.